This T cell receptor beta chain is from a study of patients and donors after allogeneic stem cell transplantation. This clonotype was seen a few times. Using its own MiXCR run on the RT-PCR reads, TCRdb lists one record per CDR3 protein. The table shows about 150,000 distinct CDR3 sequences, with 37% occurring only once. The sequence was collected from a human donor who was either an allogeneic HSCT recipient or a stem cell or donor lymphocyte infusion donor (not recorded which). It is not recorded whose cells these are; they may come from a transplant donor. The sample consisted of blood, either unsorted or a sorted T cell fraction (not recorded which).

The CDR3 sequence: CASSQGGTSGYTF. The CDR3 nucleotides are TGTGCCAGCAGCCAAGGAGGGACGTCCGGCTACACCTTC. The rearrangement joins TRBV14 to TRBJ1-2; D may be TRBD1 (5 bases). With 1 base removed from V and 8 bases from J, the gap between germline ends came to 11 bases. From germline, CDR1 is SGHDN and CDR2 FVKESK. The CDR3 totals 13 residues. The full variable domain, with the rest looked up from reference TRBV14 and TRBJ1-2, is EAGVTQFPSHSVIEKGQTVTLRCDPISGHDNLYWYRRVMGKEIKFLLHFVKESKQDESGMPNNRFLAERTGGTYSTLKVQPAELEDSGVYFCASSQGGTSGYTFGSGTRLTVV.